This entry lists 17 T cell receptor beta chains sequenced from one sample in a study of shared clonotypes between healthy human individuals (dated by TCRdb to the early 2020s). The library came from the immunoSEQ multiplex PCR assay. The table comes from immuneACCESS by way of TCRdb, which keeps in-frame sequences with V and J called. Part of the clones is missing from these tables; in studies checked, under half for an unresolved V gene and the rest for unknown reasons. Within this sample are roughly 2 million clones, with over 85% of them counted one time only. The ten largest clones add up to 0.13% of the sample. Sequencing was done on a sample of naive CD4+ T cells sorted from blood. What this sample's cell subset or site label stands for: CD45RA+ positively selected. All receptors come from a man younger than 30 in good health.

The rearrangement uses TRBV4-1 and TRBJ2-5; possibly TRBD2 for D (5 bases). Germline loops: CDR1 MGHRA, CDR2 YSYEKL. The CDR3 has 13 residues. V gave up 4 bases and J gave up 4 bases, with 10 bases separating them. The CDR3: CASSPRVGETQYF. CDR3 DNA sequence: TGCGCCAGCAGCCCGAGGGTGGGAGAGACCCAGTACTTC.

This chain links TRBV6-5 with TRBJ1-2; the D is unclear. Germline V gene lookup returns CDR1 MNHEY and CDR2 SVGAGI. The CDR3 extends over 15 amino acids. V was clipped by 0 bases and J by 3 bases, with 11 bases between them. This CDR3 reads CASSYSNSPYYGYTF. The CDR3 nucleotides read TGTGCCAGCAGTTACTCTAACAGCCCTTACTATGGCTACACCTTC.

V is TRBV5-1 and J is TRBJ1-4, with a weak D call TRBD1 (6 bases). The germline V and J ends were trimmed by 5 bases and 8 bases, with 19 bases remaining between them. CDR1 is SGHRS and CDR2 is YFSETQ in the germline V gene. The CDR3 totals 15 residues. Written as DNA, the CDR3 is TGCGCCAGCAGAGTACAGGGAAAGGGTTCCGAAAAACTGTTTTTT. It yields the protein CASRVQGKGSEKLFF.

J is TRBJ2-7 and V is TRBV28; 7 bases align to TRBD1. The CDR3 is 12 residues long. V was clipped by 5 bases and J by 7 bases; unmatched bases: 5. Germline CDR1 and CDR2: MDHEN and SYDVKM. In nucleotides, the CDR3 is TGTGCCAGCAGTACGGACAGGCCAGAGCAGTACTTC. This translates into CASSTDRPEQYF. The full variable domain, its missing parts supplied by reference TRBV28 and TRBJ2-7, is DVKVTQSSRYLVKRTGEKVFLECVQDMDHENMFWYRQDPGLGLRLIYFSYDVKMKEKGDIPEGYSVSREKKERFSLILESASTNQTSMYLCASSTDRPEQYFGPGTRLTVT.

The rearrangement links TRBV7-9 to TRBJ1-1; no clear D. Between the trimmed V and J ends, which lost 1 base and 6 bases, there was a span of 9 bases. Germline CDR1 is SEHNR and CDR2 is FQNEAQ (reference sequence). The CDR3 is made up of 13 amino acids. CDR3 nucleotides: TGTGCCAGCAGCTTAGAACCCGTACCTGAAGCTTTCTTT. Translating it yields CASSLEPVPEAFF.

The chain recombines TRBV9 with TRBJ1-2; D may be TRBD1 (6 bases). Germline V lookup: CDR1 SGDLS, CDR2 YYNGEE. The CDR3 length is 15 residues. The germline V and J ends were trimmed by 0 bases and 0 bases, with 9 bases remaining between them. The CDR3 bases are TGTGCCAGCAGCGTAGAACAGGGACCTAACTATGGCTACACCTTC. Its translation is CASSVEQGPNYGYTF.

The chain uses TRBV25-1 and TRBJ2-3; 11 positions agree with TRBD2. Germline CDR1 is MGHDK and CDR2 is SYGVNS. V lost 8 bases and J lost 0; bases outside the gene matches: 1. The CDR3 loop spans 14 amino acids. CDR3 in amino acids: CASGTSGSTDTQYF. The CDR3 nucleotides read TGTGCCAGCGGGACTAGCGGTAGCACAGATACGCAGTATTTT.

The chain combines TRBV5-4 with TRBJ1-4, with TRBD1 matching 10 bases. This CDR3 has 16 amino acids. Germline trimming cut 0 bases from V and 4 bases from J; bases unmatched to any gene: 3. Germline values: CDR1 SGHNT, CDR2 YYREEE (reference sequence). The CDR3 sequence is CASSLGTGGYNEKLFF. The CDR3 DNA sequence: TGTGCCAGCAGCTTGGGGACAGGGGGGTATAATGAAAAACTGTTTTTT. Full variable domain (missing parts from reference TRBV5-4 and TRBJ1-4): ETGVTQSPTHLIKTRGQQVTLRCSSQSGHNTVSWYQQALGQGPQFIFQYYREEENGRGNFPPRFSGLQFPNYSSELNVNALELDDSALYLCASSLGTGGYNEKLFFGSGTQLSVL.

The CDR3 DNA reads TGTGCCAGCAGCCCTCGGACAGGGGGCGTGGGGATGGGTGAAAAACTGTTTTTT. Its protein is CASSPRTGGVGMGEKLFF. V usage is TRBV11-2 and J usage is TRBJ1-4, with 11 bases lining up with TRBD1. V trimming: 5 bases; J trimming: 7 bases; junction bases outside the gene matches: 15. This CDR3 has 18 amino acids. Germline CDR1 and CDR2: SGHAT and FQNNGV.

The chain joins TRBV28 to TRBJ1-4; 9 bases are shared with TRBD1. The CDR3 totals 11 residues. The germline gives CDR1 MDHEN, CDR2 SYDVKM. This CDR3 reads CVTGGGEKLFF. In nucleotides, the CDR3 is TGTGTGACAGGGGGGGGTGAAAAACTGTTTTTT.

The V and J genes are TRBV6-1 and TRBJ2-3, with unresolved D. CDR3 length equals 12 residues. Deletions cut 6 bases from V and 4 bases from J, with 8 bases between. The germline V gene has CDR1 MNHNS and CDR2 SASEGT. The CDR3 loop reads CASRTSADTQYF. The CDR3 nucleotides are TGTGCCAGCAGGACCAGTGCAGATACGCAGTATTTT.

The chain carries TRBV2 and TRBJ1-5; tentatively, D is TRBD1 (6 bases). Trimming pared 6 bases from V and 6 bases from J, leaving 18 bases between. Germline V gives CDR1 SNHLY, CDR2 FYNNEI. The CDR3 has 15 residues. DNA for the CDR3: TGTGCCAGCAGGGGGGCCGGGACAAGTTTTCAGCCCCAGCATTTT. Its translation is CASRGAGTSFQPQHF.

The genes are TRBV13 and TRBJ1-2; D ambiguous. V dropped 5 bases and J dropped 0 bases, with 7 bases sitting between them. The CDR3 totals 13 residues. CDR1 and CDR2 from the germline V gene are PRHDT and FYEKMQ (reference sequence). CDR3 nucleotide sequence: TGTGCCAGCAGCGCACGGGCTAACTATGGCTACACCTTC. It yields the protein CASSARANYGYTF.

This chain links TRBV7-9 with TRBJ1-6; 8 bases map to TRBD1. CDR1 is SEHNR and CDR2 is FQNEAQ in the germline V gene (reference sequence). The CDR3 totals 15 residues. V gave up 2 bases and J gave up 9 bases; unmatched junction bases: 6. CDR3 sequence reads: CASSLQGAGGSPLHF. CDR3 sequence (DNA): TGTGCCAGCAGCTTACAGGGGGCGGGCGGTTCACCCCTCCACTTT.

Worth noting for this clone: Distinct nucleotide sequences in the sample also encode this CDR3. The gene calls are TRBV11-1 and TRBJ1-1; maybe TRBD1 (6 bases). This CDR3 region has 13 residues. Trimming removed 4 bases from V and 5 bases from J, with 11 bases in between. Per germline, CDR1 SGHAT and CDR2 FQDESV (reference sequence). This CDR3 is CASSSQGGTEAFF. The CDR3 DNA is TGTGCCAGCAGCTCACAGGGAGGTACTGAAGCTTTCTTT.

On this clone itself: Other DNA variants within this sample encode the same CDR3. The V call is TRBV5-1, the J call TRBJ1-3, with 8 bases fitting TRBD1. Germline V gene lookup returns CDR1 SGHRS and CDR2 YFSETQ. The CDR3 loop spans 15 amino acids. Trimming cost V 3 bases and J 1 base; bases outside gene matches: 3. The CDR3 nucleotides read TGCGCCAGCAGCTCCTGGACAGGGTCTGGAAACACCATATATTTT. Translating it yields CASSSWTGSGNTIYF.

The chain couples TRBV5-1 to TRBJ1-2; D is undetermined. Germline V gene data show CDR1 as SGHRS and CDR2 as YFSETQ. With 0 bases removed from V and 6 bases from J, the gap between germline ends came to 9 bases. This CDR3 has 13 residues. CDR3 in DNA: TGCGCCAGCAGCTTGGCCGGGTACGATGGCTACACCTTC. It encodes CASSLAGYDGYTF.